The sequence of this T cell receptor (beta chain) was determined in a study of blood T cell repertoires in COVID-19 (dated by TCRdb to the early 2020s). Background on the whole study: Samples from collaborators originated in the United States, Italy and Spain and spanned both the acute and convalescent phases of COVID-19. Nearly every sample came with metadata listing a de-identified subject ID, COVID-19 status, age in years and sex. Samples came from the ongoing ImmuneRACE study (first 160 participants) plus 1,254 subjects from 6 global collaborators. Where available, HLA class I and class II types were taken from metadata supplied by the sample provider and were not determined by assay-based typing. Subjects who had been exposed to COVID-19, were actively infected with it, or had recovered from it provided the deeply sampled blood TCRbeta repertoires that made up the dataset. The prospective study material was composed of cDNA or gDNA derived from T cells, B-cell-depleted T cells, or PBMCs. The repertoires were made available in a free public database intended to serve as a resource for research on the immune response to SARS-CoV-2.

V loses 5 bases, J loses 5 bases, and the germline ends lie 8 bases apart. From cysteine to phenylalanine, the CDR3 is 12 amino acids long. Only CDR3 DNA is held: 36 bases, read in frame from base 1. The germline V gene provides CDR1 KGHDR and CDR2 SFDVKD. This clone was observed once. This clone's antigen is unknown. The input lacks base qualities; no much larger clone sits a single base away. What the authors observed across the whole study: The amount of clinical and demographic metadata varied by source and participant and was provided uncurated.

The collaborating institutions used their own protocols to collect whole blood in K2EDTA tubes. For TCRbeta analysis, collaborator samples were shipped as frozen whole blood, as isolated PBMCs, or as DNA extracted from either sample type. TCRbeta CDR3 regions were amplified from genomic DNA using the immunoSEQ Assay, a bias-controlled multiplex PCR. For the original study's pipeline: The number of nucleated cells in each sample was estimated by amplification of reference gene primers within the assay. To quantify the absolute abundance of each unique TCRbeta CDR3 rearrangement, sequence reads were collapsed and filtered. For each sample, productive Simpson clonality was calculated as the square root of Simpson's diversity index across productive rearrangements. TCRdb took this table from immuneACCESS and kept in-frame rearrangements with V and J called. Such tables lack part of the clones; where checked against another copy, unresolved V genes explain under half of the gap, and the rest is unexplained. The D gene and trimming were derived from the DNA, and the V and J assignments and clone size from that table. For this sample there are over 40,000 clones; around 90% appear just once. Roughly a quarter of the sample rests with the top ten.

Sequencing was carried out using peripheral blood. This clonotype originated in a human donor in a cohort sampled during active COVID-19. The rearrangement joined TRBV24-1 to TRBJ1-2; the D gene identity is not certain. Here is the DNA: TGTGCCACCAGTGTCACTGAGTATGGCTACACCTTC. Its coded protein is CATSVTEYGYTF.